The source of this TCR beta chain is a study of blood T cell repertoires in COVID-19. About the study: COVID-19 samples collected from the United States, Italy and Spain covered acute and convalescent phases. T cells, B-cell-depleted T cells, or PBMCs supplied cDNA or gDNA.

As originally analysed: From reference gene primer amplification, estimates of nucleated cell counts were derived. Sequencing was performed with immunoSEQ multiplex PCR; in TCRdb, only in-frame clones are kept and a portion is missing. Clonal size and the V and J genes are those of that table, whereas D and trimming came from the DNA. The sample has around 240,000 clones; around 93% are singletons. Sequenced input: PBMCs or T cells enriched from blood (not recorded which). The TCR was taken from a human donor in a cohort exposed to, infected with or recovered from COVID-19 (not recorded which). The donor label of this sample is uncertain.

This CDR3 is CASSLAGTGANVLTF. CDR3 in DNA: TGTGCCAGCAGCTTGGCGGGGACTGGGGCCAACGTCCTGACTTTC. The gene calls are TRBV5-6 and TRBJ2-6; maybe TRBD2 (5 bases). Germline values: CDR1 SGHDT, CDR2 YYEEEE. V was clipped by 0 bases and J by 2 bases, with 6 bases between them. The CDR3 has 15 residues.